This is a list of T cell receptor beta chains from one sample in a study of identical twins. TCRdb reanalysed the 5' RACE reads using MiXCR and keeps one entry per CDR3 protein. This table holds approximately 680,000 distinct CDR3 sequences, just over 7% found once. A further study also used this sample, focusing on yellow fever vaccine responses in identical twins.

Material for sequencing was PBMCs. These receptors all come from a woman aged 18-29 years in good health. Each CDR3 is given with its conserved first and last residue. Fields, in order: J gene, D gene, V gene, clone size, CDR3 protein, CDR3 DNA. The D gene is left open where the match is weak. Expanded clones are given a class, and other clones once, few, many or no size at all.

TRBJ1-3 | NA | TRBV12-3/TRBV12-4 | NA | CASSRATGTGNTIYF | TGTGCCAGCAGTCGAGCTACAGGGACTGGAAACACCATATATTTT
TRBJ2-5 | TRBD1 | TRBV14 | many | CASSPLGTGPQETQYF | TGTGCCAGCAGCCCCCTAGGGACAGGGCCACAAGAGACCCAGTACTTC
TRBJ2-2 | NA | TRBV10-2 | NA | CASTDTNTGELFF | TGCGCCAGCACGGACACGAACACCGGGGAGCTGTTTTTT
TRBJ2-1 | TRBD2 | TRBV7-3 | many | CASSKDSGRVLNEQFF | TGTGCCAGCAGCAAAGATAGCGGGAGGGTTTTAAATGAGCAGTTCTTC
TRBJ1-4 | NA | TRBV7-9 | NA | CASSFLGARDEKLFF | TGTGCCAGCAGCTTTCTCGGGGCTCGGGATGAAAAACTGTTTTTT
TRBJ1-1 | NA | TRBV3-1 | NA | CASSPTPRPTEAFF | TGTGCCAGCAGTCCAACGCCAAGACCCACTGAAGCTTTCTTT
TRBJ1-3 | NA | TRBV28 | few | CASSSADGSSGNTIYF | TGTGCCAGCAGCTCTGCCGATGGGAGCTCTGGAAACACCATATATTTT
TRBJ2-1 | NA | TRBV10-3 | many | CAISQSGGYEQFF | TGTGCCATCAGCCAAAGTGGCGGGTATGAGCAGTTCTTC
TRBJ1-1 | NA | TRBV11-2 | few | CASSYELGQGVKAFF | TGTGCCAGCAGCTACGAATTAGGGCAGGGTGTAAAGGCTTTCTTT
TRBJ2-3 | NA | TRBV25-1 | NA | CASSELLRGADTQYF | TGTGCCAGCAGTGAACTTTTGAGGGGCGCAGATACGCAGTATTTT
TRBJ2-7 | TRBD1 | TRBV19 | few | CASRGTGTGESEQYF | TGTGCCAGTAGGGGTACCGGGACAGGGGAAAGCGAGCAGTACTTC
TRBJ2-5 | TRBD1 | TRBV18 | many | CASSPGVGTVQETQYF | TGTGCCAGCTCACCGGGGGTCGGGACAGTCCAAGAGACCCAGTACTTC
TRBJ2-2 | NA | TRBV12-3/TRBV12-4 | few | CASSLGAPGRELFF | TGTGCCAGCAGTTTAGGCGCCCCTGGGAGGGAGCTGTTTTTT
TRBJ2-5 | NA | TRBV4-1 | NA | CASSHDGDGLETQYF | TGCGCCAGCAGCCACGACGGGGATGGGTTAGAGACCCAGTACTTC
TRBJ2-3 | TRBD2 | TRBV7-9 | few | CASRFGLAEDTQYF | TGTGCCAGCAGATTCGGACTAGCTGAAGATACGCAGTATTTT
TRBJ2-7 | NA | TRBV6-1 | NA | CASSEGPTGNEQYF | TGTGCCAGCAGTGAAGGACCCACAGGGAACGAGCAGTACTTC
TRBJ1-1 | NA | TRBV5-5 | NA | CASSLFRGAAEAFF | TGTGCCAGCAGCTTGTTTCGAGGGGCCGCTGAAGCTTTCTTT
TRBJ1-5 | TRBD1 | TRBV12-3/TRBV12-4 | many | CASSFMSTGGQPQHF | TGTGCCAGCAGTTTTATGTCGACAGGGGGTCAGCCCCAGCATTTT
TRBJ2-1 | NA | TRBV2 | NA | CATRSSTGGEQFF | TGTGCCACCCGATCCAGTACGGGCGGTGAGCAGTTCTTC
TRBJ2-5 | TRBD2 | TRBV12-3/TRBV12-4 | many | CASSWDSGPGETQYF | TGTGCCAGCAGCTGGGATAGCGGGCCTGGAGAGACCCAGTACTTC
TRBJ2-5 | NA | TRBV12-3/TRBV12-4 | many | CASTWLAGVVETQYF | TGTGCCAGCACCTGGTTAGCAGGGGTCGTTGAGACCCAGTACTTC
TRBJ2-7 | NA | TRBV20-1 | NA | CSASRTYEQYF | TGCAGTGCTAGTCGGACCTACGAGCAGTACTTC
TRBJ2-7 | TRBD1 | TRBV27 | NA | CASSWIRTGGYEQYF | TGTGCCAGCAGTTGGATCCGGACAGGGGGGTACGAGCAGTACTTC
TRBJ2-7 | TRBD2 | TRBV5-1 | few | CASSLSPIAGRLAGVYEQYF | TGCGCCAGCAGCTTGAGTCCTATTGCCGGCCGACTAGCGGGAGTGTACGAGCAGTACTTC
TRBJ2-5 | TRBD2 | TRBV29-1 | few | CSVEDWREGQETQYF | TGCAGCGTTGAAGATTGGCGGGAGGGCCAAGAGACCCAGTACTTC
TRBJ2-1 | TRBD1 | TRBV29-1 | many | CSVDHRTGVYNEQFF | TGCAGCGTTGACCACCGGACAGGGGTCTACAATGAGCAGTTCTTC
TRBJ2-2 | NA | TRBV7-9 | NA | CASAGDSYTNTGELFF | TGTGCCAGCGCGGGGGACAGTTATACGAACACCGGGGAGCTGTTTTTT
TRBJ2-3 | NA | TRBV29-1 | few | CSVAPGLVSTDTQYF | TGCAGCGTTGCCCCAGGGCTAGTTAGCACAGATACGCAGTATTTT
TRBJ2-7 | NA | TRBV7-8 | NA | CASSSFGLNPYEQYF | TGTGCCAGCAGCTCTTTCGGACTAAATCCGTACGAGCAGTACTTC
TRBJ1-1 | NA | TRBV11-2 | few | CASSRPVLNTEAFF | TGTGCCAGCAGCCGTCCTGTCCTGAACACTGAAGCTTTCTTT
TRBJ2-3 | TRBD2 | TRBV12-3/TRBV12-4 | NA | CAICSRPGLAGGLGDTQYF | TGTGCCATCTGTTCCCGGCCGGGACTAGCGGGGGGGCTTGGAGATACGCAGTATTTT
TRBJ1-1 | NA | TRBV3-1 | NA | CASSSLLGKNTEAFF | TGTGCCAGCAGCTCCCTGCTGGGGAAGAACACTGAAGCTTTCTTT
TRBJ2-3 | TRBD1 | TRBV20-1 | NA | CSALGQGSTDTQYF | TGCAGTGCTCTCGGACAGGGTAGCACAGATACGCAGTATTTT
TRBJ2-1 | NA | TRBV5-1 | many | CASSLVGAIMNNEQFF | TGCGCCAGCAGCTTGGTGGGGGCCATTATGAACAATGAGCAGTTCTTC
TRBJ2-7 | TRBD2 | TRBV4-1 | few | CASSPTVLGTRDEQYF | TGCGCCAGCAGCCCGACGGTGTTAGGGACTAGAGACGAGCAGTACTTC
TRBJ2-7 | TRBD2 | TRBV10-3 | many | CAVKPSGRDAYEQYF | TGTGCCGTGAAGCCTAGCGGGAGGGACGCCTACGAGCAGTACTTC
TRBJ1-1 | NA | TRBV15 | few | CATSRDRQPNTEAFF | TGTGCCACCAGCAGAGATCGGCAGCCGAACACTGAAGCTTTCTTT
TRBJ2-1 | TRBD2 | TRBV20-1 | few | CSAHKTSGYRNNEQFF | TGCAGTGCTCATAAGACTAGCGGTTATCGTAACAATGAGCAGTTCTTC
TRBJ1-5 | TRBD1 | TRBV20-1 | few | CSAGTGTGASNQPQHF | TGCAGTGCTGGGACCGGGACAGGGGCGAGCAATCAGCCCCAGCATTTT